The clone carrying this T cell receptor beta chain was detected ten times or more. Antigen unknown. Tregs were sorted as CD4+CD25+CD127-/low cells. V lost 0 bases and J lost 4, with 9 bases in between. Germline V lookup: CDR1 SGDLS, CDR2 YYNGEE. The CDR3 runs 14 residues. Broader study findings: Greatest tumor Treg TCR overlap was with tumor naive CD4+ cells. The larger-cohort validation was restricted to a single TCR beta V-J rearrangement rather than whole repertoires. The TCR gene usage of tumor memory CD4+ T cells clustered together with blood and lymph node memory CD4+ cells and with lymph node naive CD4+ cells.

Semi-nested PCR with Nested Universal Primer A followed constant-region reverse priming of full-length variable regions. TCRdb used MiXCR to reprocess the 5' RACE reads, holding one entry per CDR3 protein. The table lists about 57,000 distinct CDR3 sequences, about 25% of them singletons. The source of this sequence is a female donor with breast cancer. Sequencing was done on a sample of tumor-infiltrating Tregs sorted from the breast tumor. The chain combines TRBV9 with TRBJ2-3; tentative D call: TRBD2 (5 bases). CDR3 in amino acids: CASSVAGSADTQYF. The CDR3 DNA reads as TGTGCCAGCAGCGTAGCGGGATCGGCAGATACGCAGTATTTT.